One sample yielded the 22 T cell receptor beta chains listed below, sequenced in a study of blood T cell repertoires in COVID-19. Method: immunoSEQ multiplex PCR; TCRdb's copy keeps in-frame clones and lacks some. The table records under 300,000 clones, 86% of them present only once. The sequenced sample consisted of peripheral blood. These receptors came from a young man with active or convalescent COVID-19.

This sequence joins TRBV30 and TRBJ1-6, with D possibly being TRBD1 (6 bases). Per the germline V gene, CDR1 is GTSNPN and CDR2 is SVGIG (reference sequence). The CDR3 consists of 12 residues. V shed 3 bases and J shed 10 bases, with 10 bases lying between them. The CDR3, as DNA: TGTGCCTGGAGGGGGGCCCGATCACCCCTCCACTTT. Translated: CAWRGARSPLHF.

The rearrangement links TRBV7-6 to TRBJ2-7; 12 bases fit TRBD1. Germline-derived CDR1 and CDR2 are SGHVS and FNYEAQ. V lost 1 base and J lost 6; bases outside the gene matches: 7. The CDR3 has 16 amino acids. The CDR3 sequence: CASSLEGQGARAEQYF. In DNA, the CDR3 is TGTGCCAGCAGCTTAGAGGGACAGGGGGCTCGAGCCGAGCAGTACTTC.

The chain recombines TRBV6-2 or TRBV6-3 with TRBJ2-1; D not resolved. Trimming took 6 bases from V and 8 from J, leaving 11 bases between them. Germline CDR1 MNHEY, CDR2 SVGEGT. The CDR3 runs to 12 residues. The CDR3 protein is CASSPKSYEQFF. In DNA, the CDR3 is TGTGCCAGCAGCCCGAAGAGCTATGAGCAGTTCTTC.

The genes are TRBV7-2 and TRBJ1-4; tentative D call: TRBD1 (6 bases). CDR1 SGHTA and CDR2 FQGNSA come from the germline V gene. This CDR3 comprises 15 residues. Trimming pared 5 bases from V and 3 bases from J, leaving 13 bases between. The CDR3 loop reads CASSDTTGANEKLFF. CDR3 DNA sequence: TGTGCCAGCAGCGACACGACAGGAGCTAATGAAAAACTGTTTTTT.

This CDR3 reads CASSEVGTRHYEQYF. In DNA form, the CDR3 reads TGCGCCAGCAGTGAGGTAGGGACAAGACACTACGAGCAGTACTTC. The V call is TRBV10-1, the J call TRBJ2-7; maybe TRBD1 (6 bases). Trimming pared 2 bases from V and 3 bases from J, leaving 14 bases between. The CDR3 has 15 residues. The germline CDR1 and CDR2 sequences are WNHNN and SYGVQD (reference sequence).

This sequence joins TRBV9 and TRBJ1-6; no clear D gene. V was trimmed by 0 bases and J by 8 bases, leaving 6 bases between them. Looked up from germline, CDR1 is SGDLS and CDR2 is YYNGEE. The CDR3 covers 13 residues. The CDR3 nucleotides read TGTGCCAGCAGCGTAGCCCCGTATTCACCCCTCCACTTT. Translation gives CASSVAPYSPLHF.

CDR3 coding DNA: TGTGCCAGCAGCTCATCGACCGAGCGTACAACAGATACGCAGTATTTT. This translates into CASSSSTERTTDTQYF. The V gene is TRBV5-4, the J gene TRBJ2-3; no reliable D call. Per germline, CDR1 SGHNT and CDR2 YYREEE (reference sequence). V lost 3 bases to trimming and J lost 3 bases, with 17 bases between them. CDR3 length: 16 residues.

The chain recombines TRBV9 with TRBJ2-5; 11 bases align to TRBD2. Trimming at V came to 2 bases and at J to 3 bases, leaving 3 bases not matched to a gene. Looked up from germline, CDR1 is SGDLS and CDR2 is YYNGEE. The CDR3 has 15 residues. The CDR3 nucleotides are TGTGCCAGCAGCGTCTTGGGACTAGCGGAAGAGACCCAGTACTTC. Protein: CASSVLGLAEETQYF. Variable domain in full (rest from reference TRBV9 and TRBJ2-5): DSGVTQTPKHLITATGQRVTLRCSPRSGDLSVYWYQQSLDQGLQFLIQYYNGEERAKGNILERFSAQQFPDLHSELNLSSLELGDSALYFCASSVLGLAEETQYFGPGTRLLVL.

The CDR3 reads CASSLVGTTSEQFF. In DNA, the CDR3 is TGTGCCAGCAGCTTGGTCGGGACAACTAGTGAGCAGTTCTTC. The chain has TRBV5-4 and TRBJ2-1; D is perhaps TRBD1 (6 bases). This CDR3 comprises 14 residues. CDR1 and CDR2 (germline): SGHNT, YYREEE (reference sequence). V lost 0 bases to trimming and J lost 9 bases, with 13 bases between them.

The V gene is TRBV3-1 (or the pseudogene TRBV3-2), the J gene TRBJ2-5; TRBD2 matches at 14 bases. With V trimmed by 3 bases and J by 5 bases, 17 bases remained unmatched. This CDR3 is built from 20 residues. Germline-derived CDR1 and CDR2 are LGHDT and YNNKEL (reference sequence). This CDR3 is CASSHASGTSGSYPRETQYF. The DNA of the CDR3 is TGTGCCAGCAGCCATGCTTCCGGGACTAGCGGGAGTTACCCCCGGGAGACCCAGTACTTC.

Only one count was recorded for this clone. V is TRBV2 and J is TRBJ2-7; tentatively, D is TRBD1 (5 bases). This CDR3 comprises 19 residues. Germline CDR1 SNHLY, CDR2 FYNNEI. V was cut by 10 bases and J by 2 bases, with 33 bases left in between. CDR3 sequence reads: CATTRTWSRAGPKPYEQYF. In DNA, the CDR3 is TGTGCCACCACCCGCACATGGAGCAGGGCAGGGCCTAAACCCTACGAGCAGTACTTC.

This sequence joins TRBV14 and TRBJ2-1, with TRBD1 matching 10 bases. CDR1 SGHDN and CDR2 FVKESK come from the germline V gene. The V gene end was trimmed by 3 bases and the J gene end by 9 bases; junction bases not matched to a gene: 8. This CDR3 is built from 15 residues. Here the CDR3 DNA reads TGTGCCAGCAGCCAGGGACAGGGGATCTCCGGTGAGCAGTTCTTC. Translating gives CASSQGQGISGEQFF.

This chain connects TRBV4-1 to TRBJ1-1, with 9 bases matching TRBD1. Looked up from germline, CDR1 is MGHRA and CDR2 is YSYEKL. With 4 bases clipped from V and 5 bases from J, the junction kept 8 bases outside the gene matches. This CDR3 contains 15 residues. This chain's CDR3 is CASSPGQGFMTEAFF. The CDR3 coding sequence is TGCGCCAGCAGCCCGGGACAGGGCTTTATGACTGAAGCTTTCTTT.

The chain employs TRBV2 and TRBJ1-2, with TRBD1 matching over 9 bases. This CDR3 is 12 amino acids long. V lost 6 bases to trimming and J lost 10 bases; unmatched junction nucleotides: 6. The germline gives CDR1 SNHLY, CDR2 FYNNEI. The CDR3, as DNA: TGTGCCAGCAGGAAACAGGGGGCGGACTACACCTTC. As protein: CASRKQGADYTF. Full variable domain (missing parts from reference TRBV2 and TRBJ1-2): EPEVTQTPSHQVTQMGQEVILRCVPISNHLYFYWYRQILGQKVEFLVSFYNNEISEKSEIFDDQFSVERPDGSNFTLKIRSTKLEDSAMYFCASRKQGADYTFGSGTRLTVV.

This rearrangement joins TRBV19 to TRBJ2-2; 7 nucleotides align to TRBD2. Germline CDR1 is LNHDA and CDR2 is SQIVND (reference sequence). Germline trimming cut 6 bases from V and 4 bases from J; bases unmatched to any gene: 8. The CDR3 is 15 amino acids. CDR3: CASRSLGGGTGELFF. The CDR3 nucleotides read TGTGCCAGTAGGAGCTTGGGCGGGGGCACCGGGGAGCTGTTTTTT. Supplemented by reference TRBV19 and TRBJ2-2, the full variable domain reads DGGITQSPKYLFRKEGQNVTLSCEQNLNHDAMYWYRQDPGQGLRLIYYSQIVNDFQKGDIAEGYSVSREKKESFPLTVTSAQKNPTAFYLCASRSLGGGTGELFFGEGSRLTVL.

This sequence joins TRBV5-1 and TRBJ2-5; 12 bases are shared with TRBD1. CDR3 length: 15 residues. V was clipped by 3 bases and J by 5 bases; unmatched bases: 5. Germline lookup yields CDR1 SGHRS and CDR2 YFSETQ. CDR3 region: CASSWDRGPQETQYF. The CDR3 DNA is TGCGCCAGCAGCTGGGACAGGGGGCCCCAGGAGACCCAGTACTTC.

The rearrangement links TRBV4-1 to TRBJ2-7; D gene ambiguous. Germline loops: CDR1 MGHRA, CDR2 YSYEKL. The CDR3 contains 15 residues. Trimming took off 2 bases at V and 0 bases at J, with 11 bases between the two ends. The CDR3 coding sequence is TGCGCCAGCAGCCAATCCTTGGCCACCTCCTACGAGCAGTACTTC. It translates to CASSQSLATSYEQYF.

CDR3: CASTLADGSYGYTF. As DNA, the CDR3 is TGTGCCAGCACTCTAGCGGATGGCAGCTATGGCTACACCTTC. The rearrangement links TRBV2 to TRBJ1-2; D unresolved. The germline CDR1 and CDR2 sequences are SNHLY and FYNNEI. This CDR3 has 14 amino acids. The V end lost 7 bases, the J end lost 4 bases, and 16 bases lay between the germline ends. Drawing the rest from reference TRBV2 and TRBJ1-2, the complete variable domain is EPEVTQTPSHQVTQMGQEVILRCVPISNHLYFYWYRQILGQKVEFLVSFYNNEISEKSEIFDDQFSVERPDGSNFTLKIRSTKLEDSAMYFCASTLADGSYGYTFGSGTRLTVV.

DNA for the CDR3: TGTGCCAGTCGACGCCAGGGGGGAACTAATGAAAAACTGTTTTTT. Translated, it gives CASRRQGGTNEKLFF. The genes are TRBV2 and TRBJ1-4; 7 bases match TRBD1. Germline V gene sequence: CDR1 SNHLY, CDR2 FYNNEI. The trim removed 9 bases at V and 1 base at J, leaving 8 bases unmatched. The CDR3 consists of 15 residues. Full variable domain (rest looked up from reference TRBV2 and TRBJ1-4): EPEVTQTPSHQVTQMGQEVILRCVPISNHLYFYWYRQILGQKVEFLVSFYNNEISEKSEIFDDQFSVERPDGSNFTLKIRSTKLEDSAMYFCASRRQGGTNEKLFFGSGTQLSVL.

In this sample, this clone turned up a few times. This sequence joins TRBV2 and TRBJ2-1; 9 bases agree with TRBD1. This CDR3 region has 14 residues. V was pared by 7 bases and J by 8 bases, with 9 bases of the junction left unmatched. CDR1 SNHLY and CDR2 FYNNEI come from the germline V gene. The chain's CDR3 is CASMFQGQGDEQFF. The CDR3 DNA is TGTGCCAGCATGTTCCAGGGACAGGGCGATGAGCAGTTCTTC.

J is TRBJ1-4 and V is TRBV6-1; D ambiguous. Germline V gene sequence: CDR1 MNHNS, CDR2 SASEGT. The V gene lost 3 bases and the J gene lost 7 bases, with 12 bases spanning the gap. The CDR3 has 14 amino acids. CDR3 residues: CASSDGAVGEKLFF. The CDR3 coding sequence is TGTGCCAGCAGTGACGGTGCGGTCGGTGAAAAACTGTTTTTT.

The rearrangement links TRBV5-1 to TRBJ1-2; D not certain. Trimming pared 5 bases from V and 8 bases from J, leaving 19 bases between. The germline gives CDR1 SGHRS, CDR2 YFSETQ. The CDR3 is 14 residues long. CDR3 residues: CASRSVWGERGYTF. The DNA of the CDR3 is TGCGCCAGCAGGTCGGTCTGGGGAGAGAGGGGCTACACCTTC.